Listed here are 7 T cell receptor beta chains from one sample, sequenced in a study of response to subunit inactivated influenza vaccine. From the RT-PCR reads, TCRdb called clonotypes with MiXCR, one entry per CDR3 protein. Of some 180,000 distinct CDR3 sequences detected, around 9% appear once; the ten largest clones hold approximately 11%. This specimen consisted of non-naive T cells sorted from PBMCs, obtained on the day of vaccination. The receptor set was obtained from a man in his fifties or sixties who received an inactivated influenza vaccine.

This clonotype was detected only a few times. This sequence joins TRBV9 and TRBJ2-2; TRBD2 matches 12 bases. CDR1 SGDLS and CDR2 YYNGEE come from the germline V gene. The CDR3 extends over 16 amino acids. The ends lost 3 bases at V and 3 bases at J; junction bases unmatched: 3. CDR3 sequence: CASSGSSGRDTGELFF. CDR3 DNA: TGTGCCAGCAGCGGATCTAGCGGGAGGGACACCGGGGAGCTGTTTTTT.

This clonotype was observed a handful of times. The chain combines TRBV4-1 with TRBJ2-3, with D maybe TRBD2 (5 bases). V was trimmed by 5 bases and J by 1 base, leaving 34 bases between them. Germline assignment: CDR1 MGHRA and CDR2 YSYEKL. The CDR3 consists of 22 residues. CDR3 residues: CASSEKSSLLLVVLSGTDTQYF. As DNA, the CDR3 is TGCGCCAGCAGCGAAAAGTCTAGCCTCCTCTTGGTTGTGTTATCCGGCACAGATACGCAGTATTTT.

The chain joins TRBV2 to TRBJ1-4, with 11 bases lining up with TRBD1. Germline V CDR1 and CDR2: SNHLY, FYNNEI. The CDR3 totals 15 residues. The J segment lost 10 bases and the V segment lost 6 bases, leaving 10 bases of the junction unmatched. CDR3: CASSAQGQGAGKLFF. CDR3 DNA sequence: TGTGCCAGCAGCGCGCAAGGACAGGGGGCAGGAAAACTGTTTTTT.

This clonotype was observed at least ten times. This chain links TRBV10-3 with TRBJ2-1, with 7 positions matching TRBD1. Trimming took 5 bases from V and 10 from J; bases not matched to a gene: 8. The CDR3 loop spans 13 amino acids. From germline, CDR1 is ENHRY and CDR2 SYGVKD. This CDR3 is CAISNYDREEQFF. CDR3 in DNA: TGTGCCATCAGTAACTATGACAGGGAAGAGCAGTTCTTC.

This clonotype occurred many times. The V call is TRBV7-2, the J call TRBJ2-3, with D hard to call. This CDR3 is built from 12 residues. The germline V and J ends were trimmed by 5 bases and 5 bases, with 8 bases remaining between them. Per the germline V gene, CDR1 is SGHTA and CDR2 is FQGNSA. CDR3 sequence (DNA): TGTGCCAGCAGCCCCTTCGAAGATACGCAGTATTTT. Translated: CASSPFEDTQYF.

The chain employs TRBV4-3 and TRBJ1-1, with D possibly matching TRBD1 (6 bases). CDR1 is LGHNA and CDR2 is YSLEER in the germline V gene. The CDR3 is 15 residues long. The V end lost 0 bases, the J end lost 5 bases, and 13 bases lay between the germline ends. CDR3 DNA sequence: TGCGCCAGCAGCCAAGATACCGGGGGGCGGACTGAAGCTTTCTTT. Protein: CASSQDTGGRTEAFF.

In this sample, this clonotype turned up many times. The chain couples TRBV3-1 to TRBJ1-3, with a tentative D call TRBD1 (6 bases). The V and J ends lost 5 bases and 0 bases respectively, with 11 bases between them. The CDR3 has 15 amino acids. Germline V gene lookup returns CDR1 LGHDT and CDR2 YNNKEL (reference sequence). The CDR3 protein is CASSRQVLSGNTIYF. The CDR3 coding sequence is TGTGCCAGCAGCAGACAGGTCCTCTCTGGAAACACCATATATTTT. Full variable domain (outside the CDR3, taken from reference TRBV3-1 and TRBJ1-3): DTAVSQTPKYLVTQMGNDKSIKCEQNLGHDTMYWYKQDSKKFLKIMFSYNNKELIINETVPNRFSPKSPDKAHLNLHINSLELGDSAVYFCASSRQVLSGNTIYFGEGSWLTVV.